This paragraph reports one T cell receptor beta chain. Data came from immunoSEQ multiplex PCR; TCRdb stores just in-frame clones and leaves some out. Among roughly 160,000 clones listed, approximately 77% were seen once. The source of the sample is a study of cytotoxic CD8 clonotypes in ibrutinib-treated CLL. Study overall: Samples showed on average approximately 250,000 productive templates and around 94,000 productive rearrangements.

With V trimmed by 5 bases and J by 6 bases, 10 bases remained unmatched. Germline V gives CDR1 SGHAT, CDR2 FQDESV (reference sequence). The CDR3 is made up of 15 amino acids. This sequence joins TRBV11-1 and TRBJ2-3; 8 nucleotides align to TRBD1. Here the sequenced sample was PBMCs, taken after 12 months of ibrutinib treatment. The receptor comes from a human donor with chronic lymphocytic leukemia. The CDR3 DNA is TGTGCCAGCAGCCCAGGTCGGACAGGGTACGATACGCAGTATTTT. It codes for CASSPGRTGYDTQYF.